This is a list of T cell receptor beta chains from one sample in a study of cytomegalovirus exposure and HLA in healthy donors. The data were produced by immunoSEQ multiplex PCR, yet TCRdb's version contains in-frame clones alone and is incomplete. The sample consists of about 50,000 clones, 93% of them appearing once. Sequenced material: PBMCs. These receptors were obtained from a woman aged 18-30 years in good health and CMV-seropositive. The CDR3 runs from the conserved cysteine through the conserved F or W. The D gene is left open where the match is weak. Clone size appears in some rows only: once, few, many, or a class for an expanded clone.

D gene,V gene,J gene,clone size,CDR3 DNA,CDR3 protein
TRBD2,TRBV7-2,TRBJ2-2,.,TGTGCCAGCAGCTTAGTGGGAGCTAGCGGGGGGGCCCGGACCGGGGAGCTGTTTTTT,CASSLVGASGGARTGELFF
TRBD1,TRBV18,TRBJ1-1,.,TGTGCCAGCTCACCGGTAGGGGGCTTTGGCACTGAAGCTTTCTTT,CASSPVGGFGTEAFF
TRBD1,TRBV11-3,TRBJ2-1,.,TGTGCCAGCAGCTTAGGGGGGACAGGGGGCAATGAGCAGTTCTTC,CASSLGGTGGNEQFF
.,TRBV6-1,TRBJ1-4,.,TGTGCCAGCAGTGAATCGACAGGTATAATGAAACTGTTTTTT,CASSESTGIMKLFF
TRBD1,TRBV7-2,TRBJ2-5,.,TGTGCCAGCAGACGGACAGGGGGGTACCAAGAGACCCAGTACTTC,CASRRTGGYQETQYF
.,TRBV6-6,TRBJ1-2,.,TGTGCCAGCAGTTACTCGATTCGGTCGGGCTATGGCTACACCTTC,CASSYSIRSGYGYTF
.,TRBV6-6,TRBJ2-7,.,TGTGCCAGCAGTTACACGTACGGGGGTAAGGAAGACGAGCAGTACTTC,CASSYTYGGKEDEQYF
.,TRBV27,TRBJ1-1,.,TGTGCCAGCAGTTTAATCTCGCTAAACACTGAAGCTTTCTTT,CASSLISLNTEAFF
TRBD1,TRBV19,TRBJ1-2,once,TGTGCCAGTAGTTCAGGGACAGCGCGGGACTATGGCTACACCTTC,CASSSGTARDYGYTF
.,TRBV4-2,TRBJ1-2,.,TGTGCCAGCAGCCAAGGACAGGAGAATATAAACTATGGCTACACCTTC,CASSQGQENINYGYTF
TRBD1,TRBV14,TRBJ2-7,.,TGTGCCAGCAGCCAGCAGCCGGGACAGTCATACGAGCAGTACTTC,CASSQQPGQSYEQYF
.,TRBV27,TRBJ1-1,.,TGTGCCAGCAGTCCGTACAGGAACACTGAAGCTTTCTTT,CASSPYRNTEAFF
TRBD1,TRBV28,TRBJ1-4,.,TGTGCCAGCAGCCAATCTACCGGGACAGGGGGGAAAAAACTGTTTTTT,CASSQSTGTGGKKLFF
.,TRBV6-4,TRBJ2-1,.,TGTGCCAGCAGTCCCGGGTCGAGCTCCTACAATGAGCAGTTCTTC,CASSPGSSSYNEQFF
TRBD2,TRBV7-3,TRBJ2-3,.,TGTGCCAGCAGCCGTAGCGGGGGAGATACAGATACGCAGTATTTT,CASSRSGGDTDTQYF
TRBD2,TRBV6-4,TRBJ2-5,.,TGTGCCAGCAGTGAAGGTGCGGGGGGCCAAGAGACCCAGTACTTC,CASSEGAGGQETQYF
TRBD2,TRBV9,TRBJ2-5,.,TGTGCCAGCAGCGTAGGGGGTTGGCGGGGGGGTTTGGAGACCCAGTACTTC,CASSVGGWRGGLETQYF
TRBD1,TRBV28,TRBJ2-1,once,TGTGCCAGCAGAAGGGACAGAAGACTCAATGAGCAGTTCTTC,CASRRDRRLNEQFF
.,TRBV10-3,TRBJ1-4,.,TGTGCCATCAGTGAAAGAGAGAATGAAAAACTGTTTTTT,CAISERENEKLFF
.,TRBV4-3,TRBJ2-3,.,TGCGCCAGCAGCCAAGGACAGGCTAGCACAGATACGCAGTATTTT,CASSQGQASTDTQYF
.,TRBV18,TRBJ1-2,.,TGTGCCAGCTCACCAACCGACAGACCCTATGGCTACACCTTC,CASSPTDRPYGYTF
TRBD1,TRBV23-1,TRBJ2-3,.,TGCGCCAGCAGTCAGCCGAGGTTCTATCGGACAGGGAGCACAGATACGCAGTATTTT,CASSQPRFYRTGSTDTQYF
TRBD2,TRBV6-5,TRBJ2-5,.,TGTGCCAGCACTCGGGGACTAGCGTCACAAGAGACCCAGTACTTC,CASTRGLASQETQYF
.,TRBV2,TRBJ1-1,.,TGTGCCAGCAGTGTTCAGCAGGGCGCTGAAGCTTTCTTT,CASSVQQGAEAFF
TRBD2,TRBV5-4,TRBJ2-3,.,TGTGCCAGCAGCGGGGGGGAGAGCACAGATACGCAGTATTTT,CASSGGESTDTQYF
TRBD1,TRBV14,TRBJ2-7,.,TGTGCCAGCAGCCGAGGGATGGACAGGGGCGTGGACGAGCAGTACTTC,CASSRGMDRGVDEQYF
.,TRBV18,TRBJ2-6,.,TGTGCCAGCTCACCACTAGGGGCTGGGGCCAACGTCCTGACTTTC,CASSPLGAGANVLTF
TRBD1,TRBV19,TRBJ1-2,.,TGTGCCAGTAGTATCGACTTACCGACAGGGGCGGGCTATGGCTACACCTTC,CASSIDLPTGAGYGYTF
TRBD2,TRBV28,TRBJ2-7,.,TGTGCCAGCAGTTGGGGGGGACTAGCGGGGGGTCACTCCTACGAGCAGTACTTC,CASSWGGLAGGHSYEQYF
TRBD1,TRBV19,TRBJ1-5,.,TGTGCCAGTAGTACTCCCGGGGACAGGGTTTATCGCAATCAGCCCCAGCATTTT,CASSTPGDRVYRNQPQHF
TRBD1,TRBV28,TRBJ1-4,.,TGTGCCAGCAGTTTAGGGGGGACAGGGGGTGAAAAACTGTTTTTT,CASSLGGTGGEKLFF
.,TRBV28,TRBJ1-6,once,TGTGCCAGCAGGCCCACAGGGTTTGCCCATAATTCACCCCTCCACTTT,CASRPTGFAHNSPLHF
TRBD1,TRBV25-1,TRBJ1-2,.,TGTGCCAGCCAGTCGGGGACAGCCTATGGCTACACCTTC,CASQSGTAYGYTF
TRBD2,TRBV15,TRBJ2-1,.,TGTGCCACCAGCAGAGGGGGGGGAGGGGATGAGCAGTTCTTC,CATSRGGGGDEQFF
TRBD1,TRBV6-6,TRBJ1-2,.,TGTGCCAGCAGACAGACAGGGGGCCCTTATAACTATGGCTACACCTTC,CASRQTGGPYNYGYTF
TRBD2,TRBV7-2,TRBJ2-3,.,TGTGCCAGCAGCTTAACTAGCGGTAGCACAGATACGCAGTATTTT,CASSLTSGSTDTQYF
.,TRBV7-2,TRBJ1-5,.,TGTGCCAGCAGCGGACGAGACAGCCTCAATCAGCCCCAGCATTTT,CASSGRDSLNQPQHF
TRBD1,TRBV29-1,TRBJ1-4,once,TGCAGCGTCGCCGGGACAGAAAAAAATGAAAAACTGTTTTTT,CSVAGTEKNEKLFF
.,TRBV5-1,TRBJ2-7,.,TGCGCCAGCAGCTTGGCTGCCCAAGCACCCTACGAGCAGTACTTC,CASSLAAQAPYEQYF
TRBD1,TRBV5-4,TRBJ1-1,.,TGTGCCAGCAGCTTCGGGACAGGGGCGCAAGACACTGAAGCTTTCTTT,CASSFGTGAQDTEAFF
.,TRBV28,TRBJ2-7,.,TGTGCCAGCAGTTTGGGGGGGCGAGGAGAGCAGTACTTC,CASSLGGRGEQYF
.,TRBV5-6,TRBJ1-5,few,TGTGCCAGCAGCCCCGCGGACAGCAGATATCAGCCCCAGCATTTT,CASSPADSRYQPQHF
.,TRBV6-6,TRBJ2-3,.,TGTGCCAGCACCAGGGATCTTCGCACAGATACGCAGTATTTT,CASTRDLRTDTQYF
TRBD1,TRBV30,TRBJ2-1,.,TGTGCCTGGAGTGTACAGGGGCGGCATGAGCAGTTCTTC,CAWSVQGRHEQFF
.,TRBV21-1,TRBJ2-2,.,TGTGCCAGCAGCAAAGCAGGGGGCACCGGGGAGCTGTTTTTT,CASSKAGGTGELFF
.,TRBV4-1,TRBJ2-1,.,TGCGCCAGCAGCCGGGGACTCATCGTCTCCTACAATGAGCAGTTCTTC,CASSRGLIVSYNEQFF
.,TRBV9,TRBJ2-2,.,TGTGCCAGCAGCGCAAGGGACGGGGGTACCAAAAAGGGGGAGCTGTTTTTT,CASSARDGGTKKGELFF
TRBD2,TRBV6-5,TRBJ2-1,.,TGTGCCAGCTTTAGACTAGCGGGGGGGAATCGTGAGCAGTTCTTC,CASFRLAGGNREQFF
.,TRBV7-2,TRBJ1-1,.,TGTGCCAGCAGCCTACAGGCCTACACTGAAGCTTTCTTT,CASSLQAYTEAFF
TRBD2,TRBV25-1,TRBJ2-5,.,TGTGCCAGCAGTGAATCCAGTGGGGGGGTAATAAGAGAGACCCAGTACTTC,CASSESSGGVIRETQYF
.,TRBV7-9,TRBJ1-2,once,TGTGCCAGCAGCTTAATCGGCGGGGACTATGGCTACACCTTC,CASSLIGGDYGYTF
.,TRBV6-1,TRBJ2-7,once,TGTGCCAGCAGTACCGGGGGCTACGAGCAGTACTTC,CASSTGGYEQYF
.,TRBV6-1,TRBJ1-5,.,TGTGCCAGCAGTGTCAGGGAGGGCAATCAGCCCCAGCATTTT,CASSVREGNQPQHF
.,TRBV28,TRBJ2-3,.,TGTGCCAGCAGTATAGGGGGACCTCCTTCCCCGCCCCAGTATTTT,CASSIGGPPSPPQYF
TRBD1,TRBV13,TRBJ1-1,.,TGTGCCAGCAGCCCCCAGGACAGGGACAATAGCGAAGCTTTCTTT,CASSPQDRDNSEAFF
.,TRBV5-4,TRBJ1-3,once,TGTGCCAGCAGCCCGGGGGGGGGCGCGTCGGGAAACACCATATATTTT,CASSPGGGASGNTIYF
.,TRBV10-3,TRBJ1-5,.,TGTGCCATCAGTACGGGGTTGGAGGGTTATGAGACCCAGCATTTT,CAISTGLEGYETQHF
.,TRBV4-1,TRBJ2-7,.,TGCGCCAGCAGCCAAGAGGGACAAAGCTACGAGCAGTACTTC,CASSQEGQSYEQYF